This T cell receptor beta chain was found in a study of breast tumors, draining lymph nodes, adjacent tissues. General study results and limits: That most tumor T cells come from lymph nodes remained unproven. Data fit most tumor T cells coming from lymph node, expanding in tumor. Luminal-like breast cancer showed significantly higher tumor–nontumor repertoire similarity than basal-like.

Comments on this clonotype: Its antigen is unknown.

TCRdb re-analysed the multiplex PCR reads in MiXCR, keeping a single row per CDR3 protein. Here the sample spans about 60,000 distinct CDR3 sequences, roughly 50% being singletons. V lost 4 bases and J 3 bases, leaving 3 bases between the germline ends. This CDR3 is 11 amino acids long. CDR1 is SGHRS and CDR2 is YFSETQ in the germline V gene. Sequences were obtained from breast tumor tissue. This sequence was found in a female donor with breast cancer. Some clones in this sample may be carry-over from other donors' samples. The chain employs TRBV5-1 and TRBJ2-3, with D hard to call. The CDR3 nucleotides are TGCGCCAGCAGCGTAACAGATACGCAGTATTTT. Its protein is CASSVTDTQYF.